The 6 T cell receptor beta chains in this list originate from one sample, sequenced in a study of blood T cell repertoires in COVID-19. Sequencing was performed with immunoSEQ multiplex PCR; in TCRdb, only in-frame clones are kept and a portion is missing. The table has 650,000 to 800,000 clones, more than 80% seen once. The sample taken for sequencing was peripheral blood. All receptors come from a woman younger than 30 with acute or convalescent COVID-19.

This chain links TRBV7-2 with TRBJ2-2; TRBD1 is a possible D gene (5 bases). The CDR3 sequence is 14 residues long. In germline, CDR1 is SGHTA, CDR2 FQGNSA. Trimming left V 10 bases short and J 4 bases short, with 16 bases between. The CDR3 DNA reads TGTGCCACTACGGGTCGTAGGGGCACCGGGGAGCTGTTTTTT. Translating gives CATTGRRGTGELFF.

The gene calls are TRBV2 and TRBJ1-2, with TRBD1 identical over 11 bases. V shed 10 bases and J 6 bases; nucleotides not matched to a gene: 10. Germline V gene lookup returns CDR1 SNHLY and CDR2 FYNNEI. CDR3 length equals 14 residues. The CDR3 here is CAIILPGQGDGYTF. CDR3 sequence (DNA): TGTGCCATCATCCTACCGGGACAGGGGGATGGCTACACCTTC.

The chain combines TRBV27 with TRBJ2-7; 10 nucleotides align to TRBD1. The CDR3 runs to 15 residues. Germline V gene lookup returns CDR1 MNHEY and CDR2 SMNVEV (reference sequence). Trimming at V came to 5 bases and at J to 4 bases, leaving 8 bases not matched to a gene. The CDR3 spells CASSPRPGQGYEQYF. In nucleotides, the CDR3 is TGTGCCAGCAGTCCAAGGCCGGGACAGGGGTACGAGCAGTACTTC.

This chain connects TRBV18 to TRBJ1-1; possible D gene TRBD1, 5 bases. Trimming shortened V by 6 bases and J by 1 base, and 12 bases separated the two germline ends. This CDR3 is built from 14 residues. Germline CDR1 reads KGHSH; CDR2 reads LQKENI. The CDR3 loop is CASSPIRENTEAFF. As DNA, the CDR3 is TGTGCCAGCTCCCCTATCAGGGAGAACACTGAAGCTTTCTTT.

This rearrangement joins TRBV4-2 to TRBJ1-1; the match to TRBD1 covers 7 bases. The CDR3 has 15 amino acids. The germline V gene encodes CDR1 LGHNA and CDR2 YNFKEQ. The trim removed 2 bases at V and 5 bases at J, leaving 8 bases unmatched. The CDR3 region is CASSQQSQGVTEAFF. The CDR3, as DNA: TGTGCCAGCAGCCAACAAAGCCAGGGGGTGACTGAAGCTTTCTTT.

This chain uses TRBV5-1 with TRBJ2-7; the D is unclear. The V end lost 1 base, the J end lost 4 bases, and 12 bases lay between the germline ends. The germline V gene has CDR1 SGHRS and CDR2 YFSETQ. The length of the CDR3 is 14 residues. The CDR3 sequence is CASSLSAGLYEQYF. Written as DNA, the CDR3 is TGCGCCAGCAGCTTGTCGGCAGGTTTGTACGAGCAGTACTTC.